This entry is about one T cell receptor beta chain. This sample stems from a study of tumor-infiltrating lymphocytes in oesophageal squamous cell carcinoma. MiXCR, applied by TCRdb to the PCR reads, yields one record per CDR3 protein. This sample carries 15,000 to 20,000 distinct CDR3 sequences, less than 55% of them seen once, and the ten largest clones take around 32%. CDR3 length: 15 residues. V shed 5 bases, J shed 3 bases, and the junction held 5 bases outside the gene matches. Germline CDR1 is SGHTA and CDR2 is FQGNSA. The chain recombines TRBV7-2 with TRBJ2-1; 9 nucleotides agree with TRBD2. The clonotype comes from a female donor with esophageal squamous cell carcinoma. The sample consisted of normal esophageal tissue next to the tumor. CDR3 coding DNA: TGTGCCAGCAGCCTTCTAGCGGGGAACTACAATGAGCAGTTCTTC. This encodes CASSLLAGNYNEQFF.